Listed here are 19 T cell receptor beta chains from one sample, sequenced in a study of blood T cell repertoires in COVID-19 (dated by TCRdb to the early 2020s). Library preparation employed the immunoSEQ multiplex PCR assay. TCRdb mirrors the immuneACCESS table, restricted to in-frame sequences. Some clones are absent from its copies; in checked studies, under half trace to an unresolved V gene, and the reason for the others is unknown. Recorded for this sample are around 400,000 clones; approximately 87% of them occurred a single time. The biggest ten clones account for about 2.3% of the sample. Sequenced sample: peripheral blood. These receptors all come from a woman aged 55-70 years with COVID-19, enrolled during active disease.

This clone was observed a handful of times. V and J are TRBV5-1 and TRBJ1-2; 9 bases agree with TRBD1. CDR1 and CDR2 from the germline V gene are SGHRS and YFSETQ. V was clipped by 5 bases and J by 7 bases; unmatched bases: 9. This CDR3 comprises 14 residues. This chain's CDR3 is CASSEDRGVGGYTF. In DNA, the CDR3 is TGCGCCAGCAGTGAGGACAGGGGTGTCGGTGGCTACACCTTC.

This sequence joins TRBV11-2 and TRBJ1-6; D not resolved. This CDR3 comprises 14 residues. Trimming took off 0 bases at V and 10 bases at J, with 10 bases between the two ends. Germline values: CDR1 SGHAT, CDR2 FQNNGV. CDR3: CASSLDPSWSPLHF. For the CDR3, the DNA is TGTGCCAGCAGCTTAGACCCTAGTTGGTCACCCCTCCACTTT.

The rearrangement joins TRBV28 to TRBJ1-3, with D hard to call. The V end was cut by 8 bases, the J end by 0 bases, with 17 bases between. The CDR3 covers 16 residues. CDR1 is MDHEN, CDR2 SYDVKM, per germline. CDR3 in amino acids: CASSPGGPVSGNTIYF. DNA for the CDR3: TGTGCCAGCTCCCCCGGCGGGCCCGTCTCTGGAAACACCATATATTTT.

This chain connects TRBV6-5 to TRBJ2-7; no firm D call. Germline loops: CDR1 MNHEY, CDR2 SVGAGI. This CDR3 has 14 residues. With 6 bases removed from V and 4 bases from J, the gap between germline ends came to 16 bases. This CDR3 is CASSSYPLMYEQYF. Written as DNA, the CDR3 is TGTGCCAGCAGCTCCTACCCGCTGATGTACGAGCAGTACTTC.

This clone was seen a single time. The chain has TRBV3-1 (or the pseudogene TRBV3-2) and TRBJ1-1; possible D gene TRBD1, 5 bases. With 4 bases removed from V and 4 bases from J, the gap between germline ends came to 10 bases. CDR1 and CDR2 from the germline V gene are LGHDT and YNNKEL (reference sequence). This CDR3 spans 13 amino acids. The CDR3 DNA reads as TGTGCCAGCAGCCCGCGGACAAGCACTGAAGCTTTCTTT. It encodes CASSPRTSTEAFF.

The chain uses TRBV5-1 and TRBJ1-6; 9 bases match TRBD1. The CDR3 is 16 residues long. Germline V gene lookup returns CDR1 SGHRS and CDR2 YFSETQ. Trimming at V came to 2 bases and at J to 8 bases, leaving 8 bases not matched to a gene. The CDR3 nucleotides read TGCGCCAGCAGCTTTTCGGACAGGGGAGATTATTCACCCCTCCACTTT. Translated: CASSFSDRGDYSPLHF.

The chain couples TRBV5-1 to TRBJ2-1, with 12 bases that match TRBD1. In germline, CDR1 is SGHRS, CDR2 YFSETQ. V shed 4 bases, J shed 7 bases, and the junction held 9 bases outside the gene matches. The CDR3 has 16 residues. CDR3 residues: CASSISGTGGLNEQFF. CDR3 DNA: TGCGCCAGCAGCATATCCGGGACAGGGGGCTTGAATGAGCAGTTCTTC.

The chain carries TRBV10-3 and TRBJ1-2; 8 nucleotides match TRBD1. After removal of 3 bases from V and 4 bases from J, the junction contained 4 bases not matched to a gene. This CDR3 region has 14 residues. Germline V lookup: CDR1 ENHRY, CDR2 SYGVKD. The CDR3 nucleotides are TGTGCCATCAGTGACCAGACAGGGGTCTATGGCTACACCTTC. This gives the protein CAISDQTGVYGYTF.

This chain connects TRBV12-3 or TRBV12-4 to TRBJ2-1; D call uncertain. Trimming removed 8 bases at V and 12 bases at J, with 14 bases between. The CDR3 is made up of 11 amino acids. The CDR3 sequence: CASQYRLRQFF. CDR3 nucleotide sequence: TGTGCCAGCCAATACCGGTTGAGGCAGTTCTTC.

The sample holds one count of this clone. The rearrangement uses TRBV3-1 (or the pseudogene TRBV3-2) and TRBJ2-1; 7 nucleotides line up with TRBD2. V gave up 3 bases and J gave up 3 bases; unmatched junction bases: 5. CDR3 length: 15 residues. Germline V gene data show CDR1 as LGHDT and CDR2 as YNNKEL (reference sequence). CDR3 sequence: CASSHSSGGYNEQFF. CDR3 nucleotide sequence: TGTGCCAGCAGCCATTCTTCGGGGGGCTACAATGAGCAGTTCTTC.

The V and J genes are TRBV5-8 and TRBJ1-2; D unclear. CDR1 and CDR2 (germline): SGHTS, YDEGEE. V lost 3 bases and J 1 base, leaving 7 bases between the germline ends. The CDR3 totals 13 residues. The CDR3 is CASSSRNNYGYTF. In nucleotides, the CDR3 is TGTGCCAGCAGCTCGCGTAATAACTATGGCTACACCTTC.

This clone was counted once. V is TRBV7-9 and J is TRBJ1-3; the D gene is possibly TRBD1 (6 bases). The CDR3 is 14 residues long. Germline V gene data show CDR1 as SEHNR and CDR2 as FQNEAQ (reference sequence). The V end was cut by 5 bases, the J end by 1 base, with 9 bases between. CDR3 sequence (DNA): TGTGCCAGCAGCCGGACAGATTCTGGAAACACCATATATTTT. This gives the protein CASSRTDSGNTIYF.

The rearrangement uses TRBV9 and TRBJ2-7; 9 bases match TRBD1. CDR3 length: 15 residues. Germline V gene sequence: CDR1 SGDLS, CDR2 YYNGEE. J was trimmed by 0 bases and V by 4 bases; bases with no gene match: 5. The CDR3 loop is CASSFGTGSSYEQYF. Written as DNA, the CDR3 is TGTGCCAGCAGCTTCGGGACAGGGAGCTCCTACGAGCAGTACTTC.

The chain has TRBV4-1 and TRBJ2-7; D is possibly TRBD1 (5 bases). The CDR3 covers 15 residues. V was pared by 1 base and J by 4 bases, with 14 bases between. The V gene's germline CDR1 is MGHRA and CDR2 YSYEKL. The CDR3 reads CASSQGEQAIYEQYF. In nucleotides, the CDR3 is TGCGCCAGCAGCCAAGGGGAACAGGCGATATACGAGCAGTACTTC.

About this clone: This sample also contains other DNA sequences that code for the same CDR3. This sequence joins TRBV19 and TRBJ1-4, with D perhaps TRBD1 (5 bases). The CDR3 runs to 15 residues. The V gene lost 3 bases and the J gene lost 0 bases, with 8 bases spanning the gap. CDR1 and CDR2 from the germline V gene are LNHDA and SQIVND (reference sequence). The CDR3 loop is CASSISTATNEKLFF. CDR3 DNA sequence: TGTGCCAGTAGTATTTCGACAGCAACTAATGAAAAACTGTTTTTT. Looking up the rest from reference TRBV19 and TRBJ1-4 gives the full variable domain: DGGITQSPKYLFRKEGQNVTLSCEQNLNHDAMYWYRQDPGQGLRLIYYSQIVNDFQKGDIAEGYSVSREKKESFPLTVTSAQKNPTAFYLCASSISTATNEKLFFGSGTQLSVL.

The chain recombines TRBV6-6 with TRBJ1-5, with D unclear. The germline V and J ends were trimmed by 3 bases and 0 bases, with 3 bases remaining between them. Germline V gene data show CDR1 as MNHNY and CDR2 as SVGAGI (reference sequence). The CDR3 spans 13 residues. The CDR3 region has the DNA TGTGCCAGCAGTTATAATAGCAATCAGCCCCAGCATTTT. This codes for CASSYNSNQPQHF.

V usage is TRBV5-1 and J usage is TRBJ1-4; D might be TRBD1 (6 bases). Germline V gene data show CDR1 as SGHRS and CDR2 as YFSETQ. The ends were cut back, 3 bases at V and 5 bases at J, with 17 bases in the middle. The CDR3 sequence is 16 residues long. This CDR3 is CASSSNTGTGNEKLFF. The CDR3 bases are TGCGCCAGCAGCTCCAACACAGGGACCGGAAATGAAAAACTGTTTTTT.

The chain joins TRBV19 to TRBJ2-6; 7 positions match TRBD1. There are 14 residues in the CDR3. Looked up from germline, CDR1 is LNHDA and CDR2 is SQIVND (reference sequence). After removal of 6 bases from V and 4 bases from J, the junction contained 3 bases not matched to a gene. In nucleotides, the CDR3 is TGTGCCAGTAGGAGGGGGCACGGGGCCAACGTCCTGACTTTC. Its protein is CASRRGHGANVLTF.

The V and J genes are TRBV7-9 and TRBJ1-4, with D uncertain. Germline CDR1 SEHNR, CDR2 FQNEAQ (reference sequence). V gave up 5 bases and J gave up 3 bases, with 13 bases separating them. The CDR3 is 15 amino acids. The chain's CDR3 is CASSPSRGPNEKLFF. CDR3 DNA sequence: TGTGCCAGCAGCCCGAGTCGGGGTCCTAATGAAAAACTGTTTTTT.